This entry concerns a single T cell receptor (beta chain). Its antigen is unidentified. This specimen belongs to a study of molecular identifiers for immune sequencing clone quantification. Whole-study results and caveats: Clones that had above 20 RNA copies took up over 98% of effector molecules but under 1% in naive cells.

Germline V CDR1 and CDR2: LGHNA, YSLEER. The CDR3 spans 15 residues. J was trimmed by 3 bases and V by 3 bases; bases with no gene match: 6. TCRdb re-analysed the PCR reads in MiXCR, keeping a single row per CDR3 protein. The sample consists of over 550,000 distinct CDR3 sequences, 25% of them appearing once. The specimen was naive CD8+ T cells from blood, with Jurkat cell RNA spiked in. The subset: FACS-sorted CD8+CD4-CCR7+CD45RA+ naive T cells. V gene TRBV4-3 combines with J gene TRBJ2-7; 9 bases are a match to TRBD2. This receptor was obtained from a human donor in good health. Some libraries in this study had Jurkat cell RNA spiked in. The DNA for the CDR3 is TGCGCCAGCAGCCAGGGTAGCGGGGGCTTCTACGAGCAGTACTTC. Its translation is CASSQGSGGFYEQYF.